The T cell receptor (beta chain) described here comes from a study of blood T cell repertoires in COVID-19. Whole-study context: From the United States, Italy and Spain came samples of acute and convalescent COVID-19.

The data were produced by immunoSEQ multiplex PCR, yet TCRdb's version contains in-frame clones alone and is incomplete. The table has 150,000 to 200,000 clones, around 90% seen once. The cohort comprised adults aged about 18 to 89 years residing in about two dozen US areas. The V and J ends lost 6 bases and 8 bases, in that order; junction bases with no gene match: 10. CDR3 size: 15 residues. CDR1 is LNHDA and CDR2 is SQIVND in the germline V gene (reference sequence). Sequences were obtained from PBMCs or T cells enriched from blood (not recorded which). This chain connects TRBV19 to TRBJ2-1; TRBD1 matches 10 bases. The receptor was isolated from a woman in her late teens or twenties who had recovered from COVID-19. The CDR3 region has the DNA TGTGCCAGTAGAAGGGGGACAGGGGTCAAGGATGAGCAGTTCTTC. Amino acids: CASRRGTGVKDEQFF.